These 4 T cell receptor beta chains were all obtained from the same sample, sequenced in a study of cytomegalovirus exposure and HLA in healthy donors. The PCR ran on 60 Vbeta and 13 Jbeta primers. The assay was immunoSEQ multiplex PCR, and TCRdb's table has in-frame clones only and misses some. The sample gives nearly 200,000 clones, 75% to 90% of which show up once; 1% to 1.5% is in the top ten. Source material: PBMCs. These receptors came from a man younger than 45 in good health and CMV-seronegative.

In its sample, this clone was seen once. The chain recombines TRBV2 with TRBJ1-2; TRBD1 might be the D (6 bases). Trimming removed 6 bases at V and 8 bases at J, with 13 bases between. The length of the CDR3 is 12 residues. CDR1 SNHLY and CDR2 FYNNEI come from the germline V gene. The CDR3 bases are TGTGCCAGCAGGGGGACAAGTCGGGGCTACACCTTC. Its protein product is CASRGTSRGYTF.

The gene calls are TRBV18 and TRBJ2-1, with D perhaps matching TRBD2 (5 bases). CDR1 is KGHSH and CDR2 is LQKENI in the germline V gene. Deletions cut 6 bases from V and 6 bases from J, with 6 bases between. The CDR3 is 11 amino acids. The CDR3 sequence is CASSGGNEQFF. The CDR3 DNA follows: TGTGCCAGCTCCGGAGGCAATGAGCAGTTCTTC.

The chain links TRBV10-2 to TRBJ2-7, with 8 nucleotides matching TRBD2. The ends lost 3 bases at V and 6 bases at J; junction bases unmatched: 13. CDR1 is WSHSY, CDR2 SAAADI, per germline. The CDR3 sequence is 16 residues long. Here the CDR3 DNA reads TGCGCCAGCAGTGACGGCGTACTAGCGGACGCCTCCGAGCAGTACTTC. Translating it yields CASSDGVLADASEQYF.

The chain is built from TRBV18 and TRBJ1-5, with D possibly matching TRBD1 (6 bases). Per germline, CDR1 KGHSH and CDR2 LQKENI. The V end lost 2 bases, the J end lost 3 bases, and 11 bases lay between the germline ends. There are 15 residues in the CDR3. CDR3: CASSPAGTNNQPQHF. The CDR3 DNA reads TGTGCCAGCTCACCAGCCGGGACAAACAATCAGCCCCAGCATTTT.